A single sample gave rise to the 32 T cell receptor beta chains below, sequenced in a study of shared clonotypes between healthy human individuals. Profiled with immunoSEQ multiplex PCR; TCRdb holds only in-frame clones, not every one. In the table there are around 2.1 million clones, 90% to 95% of which are singletons. CD45RO-negative cells were positively selected for CCR7, leaving out terminally differentiated effector memory CD45RA+ cells. The sequenced sample was naive CD8+ T cells from PBMCs. These receptors were collected from a man aged 18-30 years in good health. Some clones in this sample may be carry-over from other donors' samples.

This chain joins TRBV4-2 and TRBJ2-1; TRBD2 aligns across 9 bases. Germline V gene data show CDR1 as LGHNA and CDR2 as YNFKEQ. The CDR3 length is 17 residues. V trimming: 4 bases; J trimming: 5 bases; junction bases outside the gene matches: 12. CDR3 sequence reads: CASSLGIAGVAHNEQFF. The CDR3 DNA reads TGTGCCAGCAGCCTAGGGATAGCGGGAGTAGCCCACAATGAGCAGTTCTTC.

The chain joins TRBV5-1 to TRBJ1-2; D is undetermined. Germline-derived CDR1 and CDR2 are SGHRS and YFSETQ. Trimming took off 5 bases at V and 4 bases at J, with 15 bases between the two ends. This CDR3 has 14 residues. CDR3 sequence reads: CASSPGRELYGYTF. CDR3 sequence (DNA): TGCGCCAGCAGTCCCGGGCGGGAACTCTATGGCTACACCTTC.

A remark on this clone: Relative to the germline gene, one junction end is altered; a read error may explain this. This chain connects TRBV28 to TRBJ2-4; 10 bases line up with TRBD2. The CDR3 is 17 amino acids. CDR1 MDHEN and CDR2 SYDVKM come from the germline V gene. CDR3 sequence reads: CASRVNSLAGAKTIQYF. The DNA of the CDR3 is TGTGCCAGCAGGGTCAATTCCCTAGCGGGAGCTAAAACCATTCAGTACTTC.

The rearrangement uses TRBV7-9 and TRBJ2-7, with D maybe TRBD1 (5 bases). Per germline, CDR1 SEHNR and CDR2 FQNEAQ (reference sequence). The CDR3 contains 13 residues. CDR3 residues: CAEAAGMSYEQYF. The CDR3 DNA follows: TGTGCTGAAGCTGCAGGGATGTCCTACGAGCAGTACTTC.

The chain links TRBV5-1 to TRBJ2-2; TRBD2 matches at 9 bases. V gave up 2 bases and J gave up 1 base; unmatched junction bases: 6. The CDR3 runs 17 residues. The germline gives CDR1 SGHRS, CDR2 YFSETQ. CDR3 in DNA: TGCGCCAGCAGCTTTTGGTGGCGGGAGGGGAACACCGGGGAGCTGTTTTTT. Translated, it gives CASSFWWREGNTGELFF.

The V call is TRBV5-1, the J call TRBJ2-7, with 7 positions matching TRBD2. The CDR3 consists of 15 residues. Germline V gene lookup returns CDR1 SGHRS and CDR2 YFSETQ. Trimming cost V 5 bases and J 2 bases; bases outside gene matches: 10. The CDR3 sequence: CASRTGWEGTYEQYF. CDR3 coding DNA: TGCGCCAGCAGAACGGGCTGGGAGGGAACCTACGAGCAGTACTTC. Variable domain in full (rest from reference TRBV5-1 and TRBJ2-7): KAGVTQTPRYLIKTRGQQVTLSCSPISGHRSVSWYQQTPGQGLQFLFEYFSETQRNKGNFPGRFSGRQFSNSRSEMNVSTLELGDSALYLCASRTGWEGTYEQYFGPGTRLTVT.

The chain is built from TRBV27 and TRBJ2-7; 7 nucleotides align to TRBD2. The CDR3 extends over 16 amino acids. The germline V gene has CDR1 MNHEY and CDR2 SMNVEV (reference sequence). V was clipped by 0 bases and J by 0 bases; unmatched bases: 5. The CDR3 spells CASSLSPLAASYEQYF. The DNA of the CDR3 is TGTGCCAGCAGTTTATCCCCCCTAGCGGCCTCCTACGAGCAGTACTTC.

V gene TRBV6-1 combines with J gene TRBJ2-5; no clear D. This CDR3 region has 15 residues. Trimming removed 7 bases from V and 4 bases from J, with 19 bases in between. The germline V gene has CDR1 MNHNS and CDR2 SASEGT. The CDR3: CASTLFNKFGETQYF. DNA for the CDR3: TGTGCCAGCACCTTGTTTAATAAGTTCGGAGAGACCCAGTACTTC.

The V and J genes are TRBV6-4 and TRBJ2-1; 13 nucleotides line up with TRBD2. The V segment lost 0 bases and the J segment 10 bases; nucleotides outside the gene matches: 3. The CDR3 is 15 amino acids. CDR1 and CDR2 from the germline V gene are MRHNA and SNTAGT. The CDR3 protein is CASSDSGLAGLEQFF. The CDR3, as DNA: TGTGCCAGCAGTGACTCGGGACTAGCGGGATTGGAGCAGTTCTTC.

In this sample, this clone turned up a few times. The chain links TRBV6-5 to TRBJ1-1; 9 bases are shared with TRBD1. The V gene end was trimmed by 4 bases and the J gene end by 3 bases; junction bases not matched to a gene: 6. Germline V gene data show CDR1 as MNHEY and CDR2 as SVGAGI. The CDR3 consists of 15 residues. For the CDR3, the DNA is TGTGCCAGCAGTTTCACAGGGGGCAGGGACACTGAAGCTTTCTTT. Its protein is CASSFTGGRDTEAFF.

The CDR3 spells CAWSAGTSSDQPQHF. Here the CDR3 DNA reads TGTGCCTGGAGTGCGGGGACATCCTCTGACCAGCCCCAGCATTTT. The chain carries TRBV30 and TRBJ1-5; TRBD1 might be the D (6 bases). The CDR3 loop spans 15 amino acids. V was pared by 1 base and J by 7 bases, with 17 bases between. Germline loops: CDR1 GTSNPN, CDR2 SVGIG (reference sequence). Filled out from reference TRBV30 and TRBJ1-5, the complete variable domain reads SQTIHQWPATLVQPVGSPLSLECTVEGTSNPNLYWYRQAAGRGLQLLFYSVGIGQISSEVPQNLSASRPQDRQFILSSKKLLLSDSGFYLCAWSAGTSSDQPQHFGDGTRLSIL.

The chain combines TRBV28 with TRBJ2-5; 9 nucleotides agree with TRBD2. Looked up from germline, CDR1 is MDHEN and CDR2 is SYDVKM. CDR3 length: 15 residues. V lost 6 bases to trimming and J lost 3 bases; unmatched junction nucleotides: 8. The CDR3 loop is CASSLSREGEETQYF. The CDR3 nucleotides are TGTGCCAGCAGCCTCTCGCGGGAGGGGGAAGAGACCCAGTACTTC.

The chain combines TRBV14 with TRBJ2-7; 11 bases map to TRBD1. The CDR3 spans 15 residues. CDR1 and CDR2 (germline): SGHDN, FVKESK. Trimming cost V 5 bases and J 4 bases; bases outside gene matches: 7. CDR3 loop: CASSRDRGWFYEQYF. The DNA of the CDR3 is TGTGCCAGCAGCAGGGACAGGGGGTGGTTTTACGAGCAGTACTTC.

The rearrangement uses TRBV9 and TRBJ2-1; 8 bases are a match to TRBD2. This CDR3 contains 14 residues. V lost 3 bases to trimming and J lost 4 bases; unmatched junction nucleotides: 3. CDR1 is SGDLS, CDR2 YYNGEE, per germline. CDR3 sequence (DNA): TGTGCCAGCAGCGAGGAGCGGGGGTACAATGAGCAGTTCTTC. Translated: CASSEERGYNEQFF.

CDR3 protein: CASSPRGSSYNEQFF. CDR3 coding DNA: TGTGCCAGCAGTCCCAGGGGAAGCTCCTACAATGAGCAGTTCTTC. V usage is TRBV28 and J usage is TRBJ2-1; D is perhaps TRBD1 (6 bases). The CDR3 is made up of 15 amino acids. CDR1 is MDHEN, CDR2 SYDVKM, per germline. V lost 5 bases to trimming and J lost 0 bases, with 11 bases between them.

CDR3 residues: CASSSRQGNWQTIYF. The CDR3 bases are TGTGCCAGCAGCTCCCGACAGGGTAACTGGCAAACCATATATTTT. The chain is built from TRBV6-5 and TRBJ1-3, with 7 positions matching TRBD1. This CDR3 has 15 amino acids. CDR1 MNHEY and CDR2 SVGAGI come from the germline V gene. V gave up 6 bases and J gave up 10 bases; unmatched junction bases: 15.

In its sample, this clone was seen once. The chain couples TRBV29-1 to TRBJ2-5; tentatively, D is TRBD2 (7 bases). The CDR3 totals 15 residues. The germline V and J ends were trimmed by 1 base and 4 bases, with 16 bases remaining between them. The germline CDR1 and CDR2 sequences are SQVTM and ANQGSEA. The CDR3 DNA follows: TGCAGCGTTGAAGCTGGGAGGGGGATGAGAGAGACCCAGTACTTC. This gives the protein CSVEAGRGMRETQYF.

The chain combines TRBV27 with TRBJ2-2; D gene ambiguous. V gave up 2 bases and J gave up 5 bases, with 12 bases separating them. Germline V CDR1 and CDR2: MNHEY, SMNVEV (reference sequence). The CDR3 consists of 15 residues. The CDR3 DNA follows: TGTGCCAGCAGTTTAATCGGGCTCATGACCGGGGAGCTGTTTTTT. It encodes CASSLIGLMTGELFF.

This clone is a singleton in its sample. The chain joins TRBV5-4 to TRBJ2-5, with D tentatively TRBD1 (7 bases). Near its end, the DNA agrees better with TRBJ2-7, so the J call may be wrong. Germline V gene sequence: CDR1 SGHNT, CDR2 YYREEE (reference sequence). This CDR3 has 15 amino acids. The CDR3 loop reads CASSGGTVRSAEQYF. CDR3 nucleotides: TGTGCCAGCAGCGGGGGGACAGTAAGGTCAGCCGAGCAGTACTTC.

This chain connects TRBV29-1 to TRBJ2-6, with D unclear. Germline V gene lookup returns CDR1 SQVTM and CDR2 ANQGSEA. Trimming removed 6 bases from V and 4 bases from J, with 7 bases in between. There are 12 residues in the CDR3. CDR3 protein: CSVWIGANVLTF. The CDR3 DNA follows: TGCAGCGTCTGGATCGGGGCCAACGTCCTGACTTTC.

The DNA for the CDR3 is TGTGCCAGCAGCTTAGTTCTGTCGGACAGGGGCTCTGGAAACACCATATATTTT. As protein: CASSLVLSDRGSGNTIYF. This rearrangement joins TRBV7-9 to TRBJ1-3; 9 positions agree with TRBD1. Per germline, CDR1 SEHNR and CDR2 FQNEAQ (reference sequence). Losses at the gene ends were 1 base for V and 0 bases for J; bases not matched to a gene: 7. The CDR3 covers 18 residues. Using reference TRBV7-9 and TRBJ1-3 for the parts outside the CDR3, the full variable domain is DTGVSQNPRHKITKRGQNVTFRCDPISEHNRLYWYRQTLGQGPEFLTYFQNEAQLEKSRLLSDRFSAERPKGSFSTLEIQRTEQGDSAMYLCASSLVLSDRGSGNTIYFGEGSWLTVV.

The chain joins TRBV5-6 to TRBJ2-7, with 9 bases identical to TRBD1. The J segment lost 3 bases and the V segment lost 6 bases, leaving 7 bases of the junction unmatched. The CDR3 has 14 residues. Germline-derived CDR1 and CDR2 are SGHDT and YYEEEE. The CDR3 region has the DNA TGTGCCAGCATCCTAACGACAGGGGGCTACGAGCAGTACTTC. This encodes CASILTTGGYEQYF.

This chain links TRBV11-3 with TRBJ1-1; tentatively, D is TRBD1 (6 bases). CDR1 is SGHNT and CDR2 is YENEEA in the germline V gene. The CDR3 is 13 residues long. V lost 2 bases and J lost 6, with 10 bases in between. The CDR3 protein is CASSLTGRAEAFF. CDR3 DNA sequence: TGTGCCAGCAGCTTAACAGGGCGGGCTGAAGCTTTCTTT.

The CDR3 DNA is TGTGCCAGCAGGGGGCGGACAGGGGTTGGCACTGAAGCTTTCTTT. The encoded protein is CASRGRTGVGTEAFF. This chain joins TRBV28 and TRBJ1-1; TRBD1 aligns across 9 bases. The trim removed 6 bases at V and 4 bases at J, leaving 9 bases unmatched. The CDR3 runs 15 residues. Germline assignment: CDR1 MDHEN and CDR2 SYDVKM.

The chain carries TRBV5-6 and TRBJ1-1; D unclear. Looked up from germline, CDR1 is SGHDT and CDR2 is YYEEEE. Trimming pared 3 bases from V and 3 bases from J, leaving 9 bases between. The CDR3 has 13 residues. CDR3 residues: CASSSNLYTEAFF. DNA for the CDR3: TGTGCCAGCAGCTCCAACCTTTACACTGAAGCTTTCTTT.

The V gene is TRBV6-1, the J gene TRBJ2-2; tentative D call: TRBD1 (5 bases). V lost 4 bases and J 1 base, leaving 16 bases between the germline ends. The germline V gene has CDR1 MNHNS and CDR2 SASEGT. The CDR3 length is 17 residues. The CDR3 here is CASSGSSWQGNTGELFF. CDR3 DNA: TGTGCCAGCAGTGGATCTTCTTGGCAGGGGAACACCGGGGAGCTGTTTTTT.

This clone appeared a few times. This chain links TRBV2 with TRBJ1-1; D not certain. This CDR3 has 11 amino acids. Deletions cut 3 bases from V and 6 bases from J, with 5 bases between. From germline, CDR1 is SNHLY and CDR2 FYNNEI. CDR3: CASSDRPEAFF. CDR3 nucleotide sequence: TGTGCCAGCAGTGATAGGCCTGAAGCTTTCTTT.

The V call is TRBV7-6, the J call TRBJ2-7, with D perhaps matching TRBD2 (6 bases). In germline, CDR1 is SGHVS, CDR2 FNYEAQ. Trimming cost V 4 bases and J 2 bases, with 15 bases left between them. There are 15 residues in the CDR3. CDR3 sequence (DNA): TGTGCCAGCAGCTCCGGACGGGGGACCCCCTACGAGCAGTACTTC. Translated: CASSSGRGTPYEQYF.

The chain employs TRBV15 and TRBJ1-1; a possible D gene is TRBD1 (5 bases). The CDR3 totals 17 residues. Germline values: CDR1 LNHNV, CDR2 YYDKDF (reference sequence). The ends were cut back, 8 bases at V and 1 base at J, with 23 bases in the middle. This chain's CDR3 is CATRLSLGGAENTEAFF. In DNA form, the CDR3 reads TGTGCCACCCGTTTGTCACTGGGGGGTGCGGAGAACACTGAAGCTTTCTTT.

This chain joins TRBV9 and TRBJ1-5; D remains ambiguous. The germline V and J ends were trimmed by 3 bases and 2 bases, with 12 bases remaining between them. Germline CDR1 is SGDLS and CDR2 is YYNGEE. The CDR3 has 15 amino acids. CDR3 nucleotide sequence: TGTGCCAGCAGCGCCGACGGAAGTGGCAATCAGCCCCAGCATTTT. As protein: CASSADGSGNQPQHF.

This clone was recorded once. The chain employs TRBV27 and TRBJ2-7; 8 bases line up with TRBD1. Germline trimming cut 2 bases from V and 11 bases from J; bases unmatched to any gene: 11. This CDR3 spans 14 amino acids. The germline CDR1 and CDR2 sequences are MNHEY and SMNVEV (reference sequence). In DNA form, the CDR3 reads TGTGCCAGCAGTTTAAGGGGGACAGGTCGGGGAGAGTACTTC. This gives the protein CASSLRGTGRGEYF.

The chain combines TRBV15 with TRBJ2-3; tentatively, D is TRBD1 (6 bases). V was clipped by 9 bases and J by 1 base, with 11 bases between them. The CDR3 runs 13 residues. CDR1 and CDR2 (germline): LNHNV, YYDKDF (reference sequence). The CDR3 here is CATYRVGTDTQYF. The DNA of the CDR3 is TGTGCCACTTACAGGGTTGGCACAGATACGCAGTATTTT.